This entry concerns a single T cell receptor (beta chain). It was tens of millions of PBMCs that unsorted samples used for genomic DNA. Germline V gene sequence: CDR1 LNHDA, CDR2 SQIVND (reference sequence). The CDR3 totals 16 residues. J lost 4 bases, V lost 4 bases, and 8 bases had no gene match. The sample comes from a study of shared clonotypes between healthy human individuals. Sequencing used immunoSEQ multiplex PCR; TCRdb keeps in-frame clones, though not all of them. In the table there are nearly 500,000 clones, 60% to 85% of which are singletons. Material: PBMCs. J is TRBJ2-1 and V is TRBV19, with 9 bases aligning to TRBD2. The receptor was derived from a middle-aged woman in good health. Some clones in this sample may be carry-over from other donors' samples. The CDR3 DNA follows: TGTGCCAGTAGTAGTAGCGGGAGCCTCGGATACAATGAGCAGTTCTTC. Amino acid sequence: CASSSSGSLGYNEQFF.